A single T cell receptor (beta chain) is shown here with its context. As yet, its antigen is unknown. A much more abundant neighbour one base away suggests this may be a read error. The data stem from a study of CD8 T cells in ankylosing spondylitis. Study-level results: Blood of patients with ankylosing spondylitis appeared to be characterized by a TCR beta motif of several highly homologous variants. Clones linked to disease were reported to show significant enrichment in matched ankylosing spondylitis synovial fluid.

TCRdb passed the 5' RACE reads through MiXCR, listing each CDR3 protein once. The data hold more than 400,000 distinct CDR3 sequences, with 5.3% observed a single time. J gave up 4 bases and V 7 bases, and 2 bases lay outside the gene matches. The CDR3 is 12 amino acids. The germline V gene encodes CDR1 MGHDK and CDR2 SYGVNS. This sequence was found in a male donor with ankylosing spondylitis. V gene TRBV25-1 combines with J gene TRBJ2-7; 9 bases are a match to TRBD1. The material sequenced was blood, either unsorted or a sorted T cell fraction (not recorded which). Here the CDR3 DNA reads TGTGCCAGCACCGGGACAGGGTACGAGCAGTACTTC. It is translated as CASTGTGYEQYF.